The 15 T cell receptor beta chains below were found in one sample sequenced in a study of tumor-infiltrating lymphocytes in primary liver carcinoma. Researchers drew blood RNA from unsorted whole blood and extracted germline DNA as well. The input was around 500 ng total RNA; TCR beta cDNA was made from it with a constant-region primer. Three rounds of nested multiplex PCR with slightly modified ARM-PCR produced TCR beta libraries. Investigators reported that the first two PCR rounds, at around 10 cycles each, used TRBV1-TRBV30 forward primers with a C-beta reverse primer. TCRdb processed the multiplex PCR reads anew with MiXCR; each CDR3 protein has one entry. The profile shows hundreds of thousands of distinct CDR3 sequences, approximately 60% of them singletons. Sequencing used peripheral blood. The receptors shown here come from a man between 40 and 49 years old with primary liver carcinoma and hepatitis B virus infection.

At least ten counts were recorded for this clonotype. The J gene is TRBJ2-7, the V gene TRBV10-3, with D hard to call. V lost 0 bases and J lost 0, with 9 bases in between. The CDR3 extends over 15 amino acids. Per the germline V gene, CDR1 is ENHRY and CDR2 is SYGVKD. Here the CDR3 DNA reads TGTGCCATCAGTGAGTCCGCGGCTAGCTCCTACGAGCAGTACTTC. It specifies CAISESAASSYEQYF.

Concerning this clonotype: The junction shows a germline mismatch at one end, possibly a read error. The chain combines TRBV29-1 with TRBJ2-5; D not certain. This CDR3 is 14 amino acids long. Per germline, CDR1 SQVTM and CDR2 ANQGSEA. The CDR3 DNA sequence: TGCAGCGTTGAAATCCCAGCCGCCCAAGAGACCCAGTACTTT. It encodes CSVEIPAAQETQYF.

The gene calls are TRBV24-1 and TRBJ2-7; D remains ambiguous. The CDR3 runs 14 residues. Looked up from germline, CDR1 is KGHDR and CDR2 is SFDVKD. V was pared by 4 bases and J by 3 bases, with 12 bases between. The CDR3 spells CATSEPGPNYEQYF. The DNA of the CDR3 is TGTGCCACCAGTGAACCGGGTCCTAACTACGAGCAGTACTTC.

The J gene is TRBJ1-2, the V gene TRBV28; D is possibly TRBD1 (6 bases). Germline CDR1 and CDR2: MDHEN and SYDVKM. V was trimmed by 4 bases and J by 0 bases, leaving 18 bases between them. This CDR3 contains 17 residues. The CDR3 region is CASSSRGGGYANYGYTF. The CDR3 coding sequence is TGTGCCAGCAGTTCGAGGGGGGGGGGCTACGCTAACTATGGCTACACCTTC.

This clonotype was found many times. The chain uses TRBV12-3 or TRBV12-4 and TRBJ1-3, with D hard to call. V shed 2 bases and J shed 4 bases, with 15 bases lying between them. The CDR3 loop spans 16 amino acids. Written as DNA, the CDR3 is TGTGCCAGCAGTTTAAGCCTTGGCCCAGGAGGAAACACCATATATTTT. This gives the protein CASSLSLGPGGNTIYF.

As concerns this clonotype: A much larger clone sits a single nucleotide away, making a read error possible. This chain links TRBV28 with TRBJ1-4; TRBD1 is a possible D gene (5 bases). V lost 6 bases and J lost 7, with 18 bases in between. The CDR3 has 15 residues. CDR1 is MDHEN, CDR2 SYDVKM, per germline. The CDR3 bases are TGTGCCAGCAGCTCACCTGGGGGACTTATTGAAAAACTGTTTTTT. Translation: CASSSPGGLIEKLFF.

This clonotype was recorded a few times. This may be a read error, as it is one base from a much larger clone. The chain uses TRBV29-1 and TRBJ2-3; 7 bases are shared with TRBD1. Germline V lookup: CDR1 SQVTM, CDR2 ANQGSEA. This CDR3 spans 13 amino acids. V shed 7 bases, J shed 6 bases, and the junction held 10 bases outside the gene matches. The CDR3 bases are TGCAGCGCTTCTCAGGGGGTGCACGATACGCAGTATTTT. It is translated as CSASQGVHDTQYF.

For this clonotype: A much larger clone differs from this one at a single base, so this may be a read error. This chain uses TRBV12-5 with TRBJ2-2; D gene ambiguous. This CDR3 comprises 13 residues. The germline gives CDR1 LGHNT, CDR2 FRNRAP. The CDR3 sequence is CASCLEYEGELFF. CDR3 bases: TGTGCTAGTTGTTTGGAATATGAGGGGGAGCTGTTTTTT. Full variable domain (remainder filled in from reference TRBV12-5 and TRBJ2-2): DARVTQTPRHKVTEMGQEVTMRCQPILGHNTVFWYRQTMMQGLELLAYFRNRAPLDDSGMPKDRFSAEMPDATLATLKIQPSEPRDSAVYFCASCLEYEGELFFGEGSRLTVL.

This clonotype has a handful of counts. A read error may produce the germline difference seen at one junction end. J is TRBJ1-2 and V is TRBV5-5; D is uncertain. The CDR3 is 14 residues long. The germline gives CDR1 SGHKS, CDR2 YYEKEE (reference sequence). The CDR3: CASSSTPESYGYTF. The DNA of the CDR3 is TGTGCCAGCAGCTCCACGCCTGAGAGCTATGGGTACACCTTC. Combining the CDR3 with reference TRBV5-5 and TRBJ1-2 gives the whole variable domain DAGVTQSPTHLIKTRGQQVTLRCSPISGHKSVSWYQQVLGQGPQFIFQYYEKEERGRGNFPDRFSARQFPNYSSELNVNALLLGDSALYLCASSSTPESYGYTFGSGTRLTVV.

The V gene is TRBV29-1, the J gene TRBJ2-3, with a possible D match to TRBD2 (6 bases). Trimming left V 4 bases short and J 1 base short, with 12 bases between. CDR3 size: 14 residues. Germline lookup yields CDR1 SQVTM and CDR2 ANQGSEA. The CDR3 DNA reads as TGCAGCGTTGGGTCGCGGGGCCGCACAGATACGCAGTATTTT. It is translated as CSVGSRGRTDTQYF.

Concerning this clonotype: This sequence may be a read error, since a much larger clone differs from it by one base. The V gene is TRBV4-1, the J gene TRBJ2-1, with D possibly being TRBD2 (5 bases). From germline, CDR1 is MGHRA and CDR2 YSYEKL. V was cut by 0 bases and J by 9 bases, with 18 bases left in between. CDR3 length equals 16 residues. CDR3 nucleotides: TGCGCCAGCAGCCAAGAGCTGACTATCGGGCAAAGTGAGCAGTTCTTC. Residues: CASSQELTIGQSEQFF.

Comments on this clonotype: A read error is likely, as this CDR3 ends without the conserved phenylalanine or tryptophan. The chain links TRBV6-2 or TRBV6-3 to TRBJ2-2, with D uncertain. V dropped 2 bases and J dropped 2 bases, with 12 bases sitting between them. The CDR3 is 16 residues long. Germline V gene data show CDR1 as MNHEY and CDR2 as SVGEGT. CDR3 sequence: CASSYLRQDNTGELFS. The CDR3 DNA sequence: TGTGCCAGCAGTTACCTAAGGCAGGACAACACCGGGGAGCTGTTTTCT.

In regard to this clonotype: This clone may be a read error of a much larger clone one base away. The CDR3 DNA reads as TGTGCCAGCAGCTTGATTGATTCACCCCTCCACTTT. This sequence encodes CASSLIDSPLHF. This chain joins TRBV5-6 and TRBJ1-6; D unresolved. This CDR3 comprises 12 residues. Germline V gene data show CDR1 as SGHDT and CDR2 as YYEEEE. Trimming removed 1 base at V and 8 bases at J, with 4 bases between.

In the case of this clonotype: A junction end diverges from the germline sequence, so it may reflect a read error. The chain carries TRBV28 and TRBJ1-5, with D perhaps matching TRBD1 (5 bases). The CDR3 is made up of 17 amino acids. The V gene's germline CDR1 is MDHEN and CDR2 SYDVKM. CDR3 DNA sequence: TGTGCCAGCCGCCTGGGGATAACGGGGCTTAGCAATCAGTCCCAGCATTTT. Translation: CASRLGITGLSNQSQHF.

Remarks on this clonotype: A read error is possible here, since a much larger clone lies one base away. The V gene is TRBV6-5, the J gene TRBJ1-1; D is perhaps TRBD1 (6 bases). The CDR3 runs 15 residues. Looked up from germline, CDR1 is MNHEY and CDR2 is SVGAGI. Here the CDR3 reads CASRVTGGSGTEASF. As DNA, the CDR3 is TGTGCCAGCAGGGTGACAGGTGGGTCGGGCACTGAAGCTTCCTTT.